A single sample is the source of the 10 T cell receptor beta chains below, sequenced in a study of T cell changes during pregnancy in multiple sclerosis. This table comes from immunoSEQ multiplex PCR, and its TCRdb copy is limited to in-frame clones, with some not included. The table lists about 17,000 clones, approximately 84% of them singletons. This sample comprised CD8+ T cells from peripheral blood mononuclear cells, obtained in the third trimester of pregnancy. These receptors all come from a female donor in good health, enrolled as a control in a pregnancy study.

The CDR3 region has the DNA TGTGCCAGCTGGGGTACCACAGGGGATGGAAACACCATATATTTT. It encodes CASWGTTGDGNTIYF. The chain links TRBV2 to TRBJ1-3; 7 nucleotides match TRBD1. Germline CDR1 is SNHLY and CDR2 is FYNNEI. The CDR3 consists of 15 residues. Unmatched junction bases numbered 10, after V lost 8 bases and J lost 3 bases.

V gene TRBV7-6 combines with J gene TRBJ2-1, with 8 bases fitting TRBD1. CDR1 and CDR2 (germline): SGHVS, FNYEAQ. CDR3 length equals 15 residues. With 4 bases clipped from V and 10 bases from J, the junction kept 12 bases outside the gene matches. DNA of the CDR3: TGTGCCAGCAGCTCTCTTGGACAGGGAAGTTTGGAGCAGTTCTTC. Translation: CASSSLGQGSLEQFF.

The chain employs TRBV27 and TRBJ1-2; the D gene is possibly TRBD1 (6 bases). Germline CDR1 MNHEY, CDR2 SMNVEV (reference sequence). The V and J ends lost 0 bases and 1 base respectively, with 12 bases between them. The CDR3 has 16 residues. The CDR3 loop is CASSLSGQKINYGYTF. For the CDR3, the DNA is TGTGCCAGCAGTTTATCGGGACAAAAAATTAACTATGGCTACACCTTC.

This clone came up a few times. The chain uses TRBV6-5 and TRBJ1-1, with 9 bases matching TRBD1. Germline CDR1 reads MNHEY; CDR2 reads SVGAGI. This CDR3 has 14 residues. J lost 1 base, V lost 4 bases, and 1 base had no gene match. CDR3: CASSLTGGNTEAFF. CDR3 DNA sequence: TGTGCCAGCAGTTTGACAGGGGGGAACACTGAAGCTTTCTTT.

The chain employs TRBV9 and TRBJ1-3, with 7 positions matching TRBD1. J was trimmed by 3 bases and V by 3 bases; bases with no gene match: 0. Germline CDR1 reads SGDLS; CDR2 reads YYNGEE. This CDR3 region has 13 residues. CDR3 bases: TGTGCCAGCAGCGGACAGGGTGGAAACACCATATATTTT. This gives the protein CASSGQGGNTIYF.

The V gene is TRBV27, the J gene TRBJ2-1, with 8 positions matching TRBD1. J gave up 4 bases and V 7 bases, and 9 bases lay outside the gene matches. The CDR3 contains 15 residues. Germline V gives CDR1 MNHEY, CDR2 SMNVEV (reference sequence). CDR3 loop: CASNPRDRRYNEQFF. CDR3 bases: TGTGCCAGCAATCCCCGGGACAGGCGTTACAATGAGCAGTTCTTC.

This chain joins TRBV4-1 and TRBJ2-5; 7 bases line up with TRBD1. Germline assignment: CDR1 MGHRA and CDR2 YSYEKL. The CDR3 is 15 amino acids. V trimming: 3 bases; J trimming: 5 bases; junction bases outside the gene matches: 9. In DNA, the CDR3 is TGCGCCAGCAGCCACACGACCGGGACAGCGGAGACCCAGTACTTC. Translating gives CASSHTTGTAETQYF.

The chain is built from TRBV6-1 and TRBJ2-1; D call uncertain. The CDR3 contains 15 residues. CDR1 and CDR2 from the germline V gene are MNHNS and SASEGT. V lost 3 bases and J lost 0, with 9 bases in between. The CDR3 DNA sequence: TGTGCCAGCAGTGACAGAGGCAGCTCCTACAATGAGCAGTTCTTC. The encoded protein is CASSDRGSSYNEQFF.

The chain uses TRBV13 and TRBJ2-1; 8 bases line up with TRBD2. Germline lookup yields CDR1 PRHDT and CDR2 FYEKMQ (reference sequence). Trimming took 5 bases from V and 4 from J; bases not matched to a gene: 7. This CDR3 region has 15 residues. The CDR3 DNA reads TGTGCCAGCAGCGCCCGGGGGGGCGAATACAATGAGCAGTTCTTC. Protein: CASSARGGEYNEQFF. Variable domain in full (rest from reference TRBV13 and TRBJ2-1): AAGVIQSPRHLIKEKRETATLKCYPIPRHDTVYWYQQGPGQDPQFLISFYEKMQSDKGSIPDRFSAQQFSDYHSELNMSSLELGDSALYFCASSARGGEYNEQFFGPGTRLTVL.

The J gene is TRBJ2-7, the V gene TRBV4-2, with 7 positions matching TRBD2. CDR1 LGHNA and CDR2 YNFKEQ come from the germline V gene. V shed 4 bases, J shed 2 bases, and the junction held 8 bases outside the gene matches. The CDR3 length is 15 residues. CDR3 DNA sequence: TGTGCCAGCAGCCCAGGTGGAGGGAGGGCCTACGAGCAGTACTTC. The encoded protein is CASSPGGGRAYEQYF.